Following are 4 T cell receptor beta chains from one sample sequenced in a study of persistence of HIV-infected CD4 T cells. These receptors have no known antigen. Stimulation used 7.5 to 10 ug/mL lysate from CMV-infected fibroblasts. Sorting of responding CD4+ T cells relied on upregulated CD40 ligand together with CD69. The immunoSEQ assay was version 4, run in survey mode. Data came from immunoSEQ multiplex PCR; TCRdb stores just in-frame clones and leaves some out. Of about 7,500 clones listed, roughly two thirds are singletons. This sample comprised CD4+ T cells sorted from PBMCs after roughly 18-hour stimulation, obtained from a patient who received antiretroviral therapy. The origin of the receptors is an adult man with HIV who was CMV-seropositive.

The sample holds a few counts of this clone. The rearrangement uses TRBV5-1 and TRBJ2-7; TRBD2 agrees at 10 bases. The CDR3 contains 17 residues. Unmatched junction bases numbered 13, after V lost 4 bases and J lost 3 bases. CDR1 and CDR2 from the germline V gene are SGHRS and YFSETQ. The CDR3 coding sequence is TGCGCCAGCAGCCCACGAGAGGGACTAGCGACCAACTACGAGCAGTACTTC. Its translation is CASSPREGLATNYEQYF.

The chain joins TRBV20-1 to TRBJ2-7; D gene unclear. This CDR3 region has 10 residues. Germline V CDR1 and CDR2: DFQATT, SNEGSKA (reference sequence). V shed 6 bases and J shed 2 bases, with 5 bases lying between them. CDR3 protein: CSAGTYEQYF. The CDR3 coding sequence is TGCAGTGCGGGAACCTACGAGCAGTACTTC.

This clone was seen a few times. The gene calls are TRBV18 and TRBJ2-7, with 8 bases that match TRBD1. This CDR3 has 14 residues. The V gene's germline CDR1 is KGHSH and CDR2 LQKENI. V gave up 2 bases and J gave up 6 bases; unmatched junction bases: 6. CDR3 region: CASSPLDREGEQYF. The CDR3 nucleotides read TGTGCCAGCTCACCATTGGACAGGGAAGGCGAGCAGTACTTC.

A few counts support this clone. V and J are TRBV7-9 and TRBJ2-5; 7 nucleotides agree with TRBD1. Germline V gene lookup returns CDR1 SEHNR and CDR2 FQNEAQ (reference sequence). CDR3 length: 16 amino acids. Trimming at V came to 8 bases and at J to 2 bases, leaving 14 bases not matched to a gene. The CDR3, as DNA: TGTGCCAGCGAGCCCCCGACAGGGTCCCGGCAAGAGACCCAGTACTTC. Its protein is CASEPPTGSRQETQYF.